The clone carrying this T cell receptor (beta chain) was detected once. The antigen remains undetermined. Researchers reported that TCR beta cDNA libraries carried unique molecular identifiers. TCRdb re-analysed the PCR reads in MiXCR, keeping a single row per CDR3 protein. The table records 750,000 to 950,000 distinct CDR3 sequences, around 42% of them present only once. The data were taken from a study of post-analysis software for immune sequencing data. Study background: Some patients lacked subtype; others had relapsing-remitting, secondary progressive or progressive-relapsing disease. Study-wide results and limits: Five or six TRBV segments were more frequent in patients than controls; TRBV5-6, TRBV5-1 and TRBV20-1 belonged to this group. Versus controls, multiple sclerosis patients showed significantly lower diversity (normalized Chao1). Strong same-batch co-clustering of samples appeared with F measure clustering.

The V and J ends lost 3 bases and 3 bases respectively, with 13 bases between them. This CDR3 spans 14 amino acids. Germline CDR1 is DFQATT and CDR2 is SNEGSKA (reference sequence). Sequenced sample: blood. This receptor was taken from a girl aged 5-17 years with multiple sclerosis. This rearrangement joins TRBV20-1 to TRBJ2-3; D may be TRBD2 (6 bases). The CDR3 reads CSASPRETTDTQYF. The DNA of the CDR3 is TGCAGTGCTAGCCCCCGGGAGACAACAGATACGCAGTATTTT.